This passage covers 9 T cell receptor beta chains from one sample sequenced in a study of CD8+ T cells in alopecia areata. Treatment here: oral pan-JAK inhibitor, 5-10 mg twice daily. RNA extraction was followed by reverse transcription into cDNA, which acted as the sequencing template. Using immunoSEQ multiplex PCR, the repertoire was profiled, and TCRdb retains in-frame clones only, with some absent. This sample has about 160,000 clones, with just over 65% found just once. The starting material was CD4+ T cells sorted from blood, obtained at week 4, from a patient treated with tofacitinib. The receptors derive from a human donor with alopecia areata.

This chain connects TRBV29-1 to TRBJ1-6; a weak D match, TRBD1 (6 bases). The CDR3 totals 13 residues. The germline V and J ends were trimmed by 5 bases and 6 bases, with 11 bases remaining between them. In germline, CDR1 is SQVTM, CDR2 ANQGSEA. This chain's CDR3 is CSVSQGTNSPLHF. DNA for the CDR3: TGCAGCGTTTCACAGGGTACTAATTCACCCCTCCACTTT.

The DNA for the CDR3 is TGCAGCGTTGCGAGGACAGGGATCAACAATGAGCAGTTCTTC. It specifies CSVARTGINNEQFF. J is TRBJ2-1 and V is TRBV29-1; 8 bases match TRBD1. Trimming cost V 4 bases and J 5 bases; bases outside gene matches: 7. The CDR3 covers 14 residues. CDR1 SQVTM and CDR2 ANQGSEA come from the germline V gene.

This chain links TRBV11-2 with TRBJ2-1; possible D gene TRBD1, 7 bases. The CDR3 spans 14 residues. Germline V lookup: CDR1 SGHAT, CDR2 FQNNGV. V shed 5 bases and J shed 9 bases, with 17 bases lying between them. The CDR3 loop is CASSRGTVGLEQFF. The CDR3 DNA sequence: TGTGCCAGCAGCCGCGGGACAGTAGGTCTTGAGCAGTTCTTC.

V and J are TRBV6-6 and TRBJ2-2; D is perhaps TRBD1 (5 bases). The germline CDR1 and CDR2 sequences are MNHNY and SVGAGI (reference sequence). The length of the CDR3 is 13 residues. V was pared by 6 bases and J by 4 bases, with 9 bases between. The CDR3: CASSFRVTGELFF. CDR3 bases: TGTGCCAGCAGCTTCAGGGTCACCGGGGAGCTGTTTTTT.

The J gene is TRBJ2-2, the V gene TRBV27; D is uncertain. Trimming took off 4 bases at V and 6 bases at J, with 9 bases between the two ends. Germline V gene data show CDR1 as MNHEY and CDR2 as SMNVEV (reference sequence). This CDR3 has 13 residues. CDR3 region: CASSYRTSGELFF. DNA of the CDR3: TGTGCCAGCAGTTACCGGACCTCCGGGGAGCTGTTTTTT.

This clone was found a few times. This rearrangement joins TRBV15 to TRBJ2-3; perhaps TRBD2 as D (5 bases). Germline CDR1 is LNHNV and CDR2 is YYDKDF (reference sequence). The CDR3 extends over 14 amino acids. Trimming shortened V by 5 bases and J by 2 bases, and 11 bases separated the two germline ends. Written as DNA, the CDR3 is TGTGCCACCAGCGGCCAGCGGCTCACAGATACGCAGTATTTT. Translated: CATSGQRLTDTQYF.

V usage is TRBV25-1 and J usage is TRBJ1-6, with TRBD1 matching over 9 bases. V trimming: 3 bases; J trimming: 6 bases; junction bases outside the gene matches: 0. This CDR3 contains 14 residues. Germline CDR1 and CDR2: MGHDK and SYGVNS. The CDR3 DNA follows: TGTGCCAGCAGTGAGGACAGGGGTAATTCACCCCTCCACTTT. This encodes CASSEDRGNSPLHF.

CDR3 bases: TGTGCCAGCAGCTCGGAACGGGGGGCTGGCCGGACCCAGTACTTC. Its protein product is CASSSERGAGRTQYF. V is TRBV11-2 and J is TRBJ2-5; possible D gene TRBD2, 7 bases. Between the trimmed V and J ends, which lost 4 bases and 7 bases, there was a span of 19 bases. The CDR3 covers 15 residues. The germline gives CDR1 SGHAT, CDR2 FQNNGV. Drawing the rest from reference TRBV11-2 and TRBJ2-5, the complete variable domain is EAGVAQSPRYKIIEKRQSVAFWCNPISGHATLYWYQQILGQGPKLLIQFQNNGVVDDSQLPKDRFSAERLKGVDSTLKIQPAKLEDSAVYLCASSSERGAGRTQYFGPGTRLLVL.

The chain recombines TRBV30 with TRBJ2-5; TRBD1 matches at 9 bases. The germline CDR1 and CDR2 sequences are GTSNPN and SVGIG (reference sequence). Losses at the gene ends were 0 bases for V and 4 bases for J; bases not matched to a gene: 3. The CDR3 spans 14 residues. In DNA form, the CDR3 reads TGTGCCTGGAGTGTAGGGACAGGGCTAGAGACCCAGTACTTC. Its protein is CAWSVGTGLETQYF.